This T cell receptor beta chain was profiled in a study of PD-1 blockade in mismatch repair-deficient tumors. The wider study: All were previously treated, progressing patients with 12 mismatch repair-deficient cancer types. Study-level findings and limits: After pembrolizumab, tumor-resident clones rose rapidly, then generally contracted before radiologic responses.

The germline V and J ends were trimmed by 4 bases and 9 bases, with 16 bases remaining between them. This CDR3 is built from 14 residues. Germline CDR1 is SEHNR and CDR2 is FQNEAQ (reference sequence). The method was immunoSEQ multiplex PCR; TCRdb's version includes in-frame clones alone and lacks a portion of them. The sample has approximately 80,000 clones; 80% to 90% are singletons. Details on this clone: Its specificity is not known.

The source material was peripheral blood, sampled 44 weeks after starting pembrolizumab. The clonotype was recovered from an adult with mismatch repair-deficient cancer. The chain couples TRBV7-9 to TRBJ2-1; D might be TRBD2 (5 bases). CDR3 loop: CASSSPYSAGEQFF. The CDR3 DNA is TGTGCCAGCAGCTCCCCTTACTCGGCGGGTGAGCAGTTCTTC.